One sample yielded the 30 T cell receptor beta chains listed below, sequenced in a study of OX40 agonist ivuxolimab in advanced cancers. Some clones are missing from TCRdb's copy, which holds only in-frame ones; the method was immunoSEQ multiplex PCR. The table shows roughly 100,000 clones, with approximately 93% occurring only once. The specimen comprised CD4+ or CD8+ T cells sorted from blood, sampled in a trial of the OX40 agonist ivuxolimab. These receptors were collected from an adult with an advanced solid tumor such as melanoma, head and neck, liver or kidney cancer.

The rearrangement links TRBV20-1 to TRBJ1-2; D is ambiguous. The germline V gene encodes CDR1 DFQATT and CDR2 SNEGSKA (reference sequence). This CDR3 is built from 10 residues. V lost 1 base to trimming and J lost 8 bases, with 5 bases between them. This CDR3 is CSARGVGYTF. As DNA, the CDR3 is TGCAGTGCTAGAGGAGTAGGCTACACCTTC.

The chain couples TRBV11-2 to TRBJ2-2, with 7 bases aligning to TRBD1. Germline-derived CDR1 and CDR2 are SGHAT and FQNNGV. This CDR3 is built from 16 residues. The trim removed 8 bases at V and 2 bases at J, leaving 11 bases unmatched. CDR3 nucleotide sequence: TGTGCCAGCGGAACAACCGGGACAGTTAACACCGGGGAGCTGTTTTTT. This codes for CASGTTGTVNTGELFF.

The chain combines TRBV7-2 with TRBJ2-1, with 16 bases aligning to TRBD2. This CDR3 comprises 17 residues. Germline CDR1 SGHTA, CDR2 FQGNSA. With 4 bases clipped from V and 8 bases from J, the junction kept 8 bases outside the gene matches. CDR3 bases: TGTGCCAGCAGCTCCCCACCCGGGACTAGCGGGAGGGATGAGCAGTTCTTC. Translation gives CASSSPPGTSGRDEQFF.

This clone is a singleton in its sample. This sequence joins TRBV29-1 and TRBJ2-3, with 7 bases fitting TRBD1. The CDR3 is 14 amino acids. The V gene's germline CDR1 is SQVTM and CDR2 ANQGSEA. The V and J ends lost 6 bases and 2 bases, in that order; junction bases with no gene match: 8. The CDR3 is CSVPGQPNTDTQYF. The CDR3 DNA sequence: TGCAGCGTACCGGGACAGCCCAACACAGATACGCAGTATTTT.

The V gene is TRBV2, the J gene TRBJ2-1; D not resolved. Looked up from germline, CDR1 is SNHLY and CDR2 is FYNNEI. Trimming removed 3 bases from V and 3 bases from J, with 18 bases in between. The CDR3 runs 17 residues. The DNA for the CDR3 is TGTGCCAGCAGTGAGGTCCGGCTATCGCTGCTCTACAATGAGCAGTTCTTC. Protein product: CASSEVRLSLLYNEQFF.

This rearrangement joins TRBV6-5 to TRBJ1-6; 7 bases are a match to TRBD1. From germline, CDR1 is MNHEY and CDR2 SVGAGI. This CDR3 is built from 14 residues. J was trimmed by 10 bases and V by 4 bases; bases with no gene match: 7. This CDR3 reads CASSSGQFLSPLHF. CDR3 nucleotides: TGTGCCAGCAGTTCGGGACAGTTTCTCTCACCCCTCCACTTT.

The chain is built from TRBV14 and TRBJ2-3; D unresolved. The CDR3 covers 11 residues. The V gene lost 3 bases and the J gene lost 4 bases, with 2 bases spanning the gap. Germline V gives CDR1 SGHDN, CDR2 FVKESK. CDR3 sequence: CASSHADTQYF. CDR3 nucleotides: TGTGCCAGCAGCCATGCAGATACGCAGTATTTT. The whole variable domain, remainder taken from reference TRBV14 and TRBJ2-3, is EAGVTQFPSHSVIEKGQTVTLRCDPISGHDNLYWYRRVMGKEIKFLLHFVKESKQDESGMPNNRFLAERTGGTYSTLKVQPAELEDSGVYFCASSHADTQYFGPGTRLTVL.

The CDR3 coding sequence is TGTGCCAGTGCCCGTTTCGGACAGGATCACTACGAGCAGTACTTC. Its translation: CASARFGQDHYEQYF. The gene calls are TRBV19 and TRBJ2-7, with 7 bases lining up with TRBD1. This CDR3 spans 15 amino acids. The V segment lost 8 bases and the J segment 3 bases; nucleotides outside the gene matches: 13. Germline CDR1 is LNHDA and CDR2 is SQIVND (reference sequence).

This chain links TRBV7-9 with TRBJ1-2; perhaps TRBD1 as D (5 bases). Germline V gene data show CDR1 as SEHNR and CDR2 as FQNEAQ (reference sequence). The CDR3 has 15 residues. Trimming removed 0 bases from V and 7 bases from J, with 15 bases in between. The CDR3 DNA follows: TGTGCCAGCAGCTTAGCTCTTGCAGGGAGCCCTGGCTACACCTTC. This sequence encodes CASSLALAGSPGYTF.

The chain has TRBV28 and TRBJ1-5; D remains unclear. CDR1 and CDR2 (germline): MDHEN, SYDVKM. The CDR3 is 14 residues long. Trimming shortened V by 5 bases and J by 7 bases, and 15 bases separated the two germline ends. In nucleotides, the CDR3 is TGTGCCAGCAGTGAGCAGATGAGGAGCCAGCCCCAGCATTTT. Its protein product is CASSEQMRSQPQHF.

This rearrangement joins TRBV10-3 to TRBJ2-1; 7 nucleotides line up with TRBD1. The germline V gene encodes CDR1 ENHRY and CDR2 SYGVKD. The length of the CDR3 is 13 residues. The junction had 6 bases not matched to a gene; V was cut back by 9 bases and J by 4 bases. This chain's CDR3 is CAMSGQQYNEQFF. The CDR3 nucleotides are TGTGCCATGTCGGGACAGCAATACAATGAGCAGTTCTTC.

Turning to this clone: Other nucleotide sequences in the sample specify the same CDR3. V usage is TRBV5-1 and J usage is TRBJ1-1; unclear D gene. Germline V lookup: CDR1 SGHRS, CDR2 YFSETQ. V shed 0 bases and J shed 1 base, with 4 bases lying between them. The CDR3 contains 13 residues. CDR3 sequence: CASSLGGNTEAFF. The CDR3 DNA is TGCGCCAGCAGCTTGGGTGGGAACACTGAAGCTTTCTTT.

This sequence joins TRBV28 and TRBJ1-5; 7 nucleotides match TRBD1. Germline CDR1 is MDHEN and CDR2 is SYDVKM. The CDR3 loop spans 13 amino acids. V dropped 6 bases and J dropped 8; count of bases not matched to a gene: 7. This chain's CDR3 is CASSDQGEKPQHF. DNA for the CDR3: TGTGCCAGCAGCGATCAGGGGGAAAAGCCCCAGCATTTT. The full variable domain, its missing parts supplied by reference TRBV28 and TRBJ1-5, is DVKVTQSSRYLVKRTGEKVFLECVQDMDHENMFWYRQDPGLGLRLIYFSYDVKMKEKGDIPEGYSVSREKKERFSLILESASTNQTSMYLCASSDQGEKPQHFGDGTRLSIL.

J is TRBJ1-1 and V is TRBV11-2; D uncertain. Between the trimmed V and J ends, which lost 5 bases and 4 bases, there was a span of 14 bases. Germline CDR1 is SGHAT and CDR2 is FQNNGV. This CDR3 is 14 amino acids long. The CDR3 loop reads CASSPEPVGTEAFF. The CDR3 DNA is TGTGCCAGCAGCCCGGAACCGGTGGGCACTGAAGCTTTCTTT.

The rearrangement links TRBV18 to TRBJ2-2; TRBD1 aligns across 9 bases. V shed 2 bases, J shed 5 bases, and the junction held 6 bases outside the gene matches. CDR3 length: 16 amino acids. CDR1 and CDR2 (germline): KGHSH, LQKENI. CDR3 loop: CASSPAGTGLTGELFF. CDR3 DNA: TGTGCCAGCTCACCAGCCGGGACAGGGTTAACCGGGGAGCTGTTTTTT.

The chain couples TRBV30 to TRBJ2-7; 9 nucleotides align to TRBD1. In germline, CDR1 is GTSNPN, CDR2 SVGIG (reference sequence). The CDR3 has 13 amino acids. The V gene end was trimmed by 0 bases and the J gene end by 6 bases; junction bases not matched to a gene: 3. Here the CDR3 DNA reads TGTGCCTGGAGTGTAGGGACAGGGATCGAGCAGTACTTC. Amino acids: CAWSVGTGIEQYF.

The V and J genes are TRBV4-1 and TRBJ1-5; 7 bases line up with TRBD1. This CDR3 is built from 15 residues. V was clipped by 1 base and J by 7 bases; unmatched bases: 7. Germline assignment: CDR1 MGHRA and CDR2 YSYEKL. CDR3 protein: CASSQVGRGRQPQHF. CDR3 coding DNA: TGCGCCAGCAGCCAAGTTGGCAGGGGGAGACAGCCCCAGCATTTT.

The V gene is TRBV10-3, the J gene TRBJ2-2; 11 bases are a match to TRBD2. Germline V lookup: CDR1 ENHRY, CDR2 SYGVKD. J was trimmed by 7 bases and V by 6 bases; bases with no gene match: 10. This CDR3 spans 16 amino acids. CDR3 region: CAIRATSGSTGGELFF. The CDR3 DNA reads as TGTGCCATCAGGGCCACTAGCGGGAGTACTGGCGGGGAGCTGTTTTTT.

The chain uses TRBV6-5 and TRBJ1-2; no reliable D call. The CDR3 covers 16 residues. The ends were cut back, 4 bases at V and 8 bases at J, with 23 bases in the middle. From germline, CDR1 is MNHEY and CDR2 SVGAGI. The CDR3 protein is CASSSHQEFNNKGYTF. The CDR3 DNA is TGTGCCAGCAGTTCTCACCAGGAATTCAACAACAAGGGCTACACCTTC.

This CDR3 reads CASSLWLWEQYF. The DNA of the CDR3 is TGTGCCAGCAGCTTGTGGTTGTGGGAGCAGTACTTC. The J gene is TRBJ2-7, the V gene TRBV5-4, with D uncertain. V gave up 1 base and J gave up 7 bases, with 9 bases separating them. Germline CDR1 SGHNT, CDR2 YYREEE (reference sequence). The CDR3 runs to 12 residues.

The sample holds one count of this clone. The rearrangement joins TRBV6-5 to TRBJ1-5; D remains ambiguous. Trimming removed 5 bases from V and 2 bases from J, with 13 bases in between. Germline V lookup: CDR1 MNHEY, CDR2 SVGAGI. The CDR3 is made up of 15 amino acids. The DNA for the CDR3 is TGTGCCAGCAGTGTAGTAGGGATCGGCAATCAGCCCCAGCATTTT. Translated: CASSVVGIGNQPQHF.

The chain carries TRBV30 and TRBJ2-2; D is possibly TRBD1 or TRBD2 (5 bases each). CDR1 GTSNPN and CDR2 SVGIG come from the germline V gene (reference sequence). Trimming removed 2 bases at V and 7 bases at J, with 8 bases between. The CDR3 spans 12 residues. The DNA of the CDR3 is TGTGCCTGGAGTAGGGGAGTCGGGGAGCTGTTTTTT. This translates into CAWSRGVGELFF.

This chain connects TRBV2 to TRBJ2-7; a weak D match, TRBD1 (6 bases). The V and J ends lost 7 bases and 1 base respectively, with 11 bases between them. CDR1 is SNHLY and CDR2 is FYNNEI in the germline V gene. The CDR3 runs 13 residues. The CDR3: CASTDRSSYEQYV. The DNA for the CDR3 is TGTGCCAGCACCGACAGGTCTTCCTACGAGCAGTACGTC.

V gene TRBV19 combines with J gene TRBJ2-4, with a possible D match to TRBD2 (5 bases). The CDR3 totals 15 residues. CDR1 and CDR2 from the germline V gene are LNHDA and SQIVND (reference sequence). The V gene lost 3 bases and the J gene lost 0 bases, with 9 bases spanning the gap. CDR3 coding DNA: TGTGCCAGTAGTATGGCAGGACTAGCCAAAAACATTCAGTACTTC. Protein sequence: CASSMAGLAKNIQYF.

CDR3 nucleotides: TGTGCCAGCAGTGATCCGGGACTAGGCGAGAATGAGCAGTTCTTC. Amino acid sequence: CASSDPGLGENEQFF. This chain uses TRBV28 with TRBJ2-1; TRBD2 agrees at 8 bases. V lost 5 bases, J lost 7 bases, and 10 bases stayed unmatched. The CDR3 length is 15 residues. Germline values: CDR1 MDHEN, CDR2 SYDVKM.

This rearrangement joins TRBV30 to TRBJ1-1; possibly TRBD1 for D (5 bases). Germline V gives CDR1 GTSNPN, CDR2 SVGIG (reference sequence). The ends were cut back, 2 bases at V and 3 bases at J, with 10 bases in the middle. This CDR3 region has 13 residues. The CDR3 loop is CAWSPRGDTEAFF. For the CDR3, the DNA is TGTGCCTGGAGTCCCCGGGGGGACACTGAAGCTTTCTTT.

The V and J genes are TRBV30 and TRBJ1-1; 8 nucleotides agree with TRBD1. V lost 3 bases, J lost 10 bases, and 10 bases stayed unmatched. Germline CDR1 is GTSNPN and CDR2 is SVGIG (reference sequence). The CDR3 is made up of 13 amino acids. This CDR3 reads CAWRDRGQGRAFF. For the CDR3, the DNA is TGTGCCTGGAGAGACAGGGGCCAGGGGAGAGCTTTCTTT.

This clone was picked up a small number of times. The chain combines TRBV2 with TRBJ1-5; 7 nucleotides agree with TRBD1. The CDR3 is made up of 12 amino acids. V shed 6 bases and J 8 bases; nucleotides not matched to a gene: 4. Germline CDR1 and CDR2: SNHLY and FYNNEI. CDR3 DNA: TGTGCCAGCAGAACAGGGGCAGAGCCCCAGCATTTT. Protein sequence: CASRTGAEPQHF. Combining the CDR3 with reference TRBV2 and TRBJ1-5 gives the whole variable domain EPEVTQTPSHQVTQMGQEVILRCVPISNHLYFYWYRQILGQKVEFLVSFYNNEISEKSEIFDDQFSVERPDGSNFTLKIRSTKLEDSAMYFCASRTGAEPQHFGDGTRLSIL.

This clone was counted once. This chain uses TRBV28 with TRBJ2-2; 7 nucleotides match TRBD1. The V gene end was trimmed by 4 bases and the J gene end by 3 bases; junction bases not matched to a gene: 2. Germline V lookup: CDR1 MDHEN, CDR2 SYDVKM. This CDR3 has 14 residues. Written as DNA, the CDR3 is TGTGCCAGCAGTTGGGACAGATACACCGGGGAGCTGTTTTTT. Amino acid sequence: CASSWDRYTGELFF.

The chain employs TRBV29-1 and TRBJ2-3, with 9 bases fitting TRBD2. Looked up from germline, CDR1 is SQVTM and CDR2 is ANQGSEA. The ends lost 4 bases at V and 4 bases at J; junction bases unmatched: 6. The CDR3 covers 14 residues. This chain's CDR3 is CSVVAGGSADTQYF. For the CDR3, the DNA is TGCAGCGTTGTTGCGGGAGGGAGTGCAGATACGCAGTATTTT.